The present T cell receptor beta chain was sequenced within a study of shared clonotypes between healthy human individuals. General study findings and limits: In this cohort, only blood was sampled, and tissue repertoires likely differ.

Assay: immunoSEQ multiplex PCR; the TCRdb copy retains only in-frame clones and omits some. The sample lists a few hundred thousand clones, around 67% occurring once. This CDR3 comprises 13 residues. Germline CDR1 is SNHLY and CDR2 is FYNNEI. The ends were cut back, 6 bases at V and 4 bases at J, with 13 bases in the middle. Worth noting for this clone: The target antigen is unknown.

The chain links TRBV2 to TRBJ2-7; D is unclear. Sequenced input: memory CD4+ T cells sorted from blood. The subset is: CD45RA-negative fraction. The sequence came from a man in his thirties or forties in good health. CDR3 loop: CASRVLPVYEQYF. The CDR3 DNA reads as TGTGCCAGCAGAGTCTTACCGGTATACGAGCAGTACTTC.